The sequence of this TCR beta chain was determined in a study of tumor-infiltrating lymphocytes in localized non-small cell lung cancer. The overall study: Patients included smokers and never-smokers with various histologies, some sampled after neoadjuvant chemotherapy. From each patient, both tumor and uninvolved lung, non-adjacent to tumor, were sampled.

This clone was seen once. The antigen is not known. Profiling relied on immunoSEQ multiplex PCR, and the TCRdb table lists in-frame clones only, not all of them. The table records over 10,000 clones, around 71% of them present only once. The V end was cut by 1 base, the J end by 8 bases, with 24 bases between. From germline, CDR1 is SGHVS and CDR2 FQNEAQ. CDR3 length: 18 residues. The study, taken as a whole, reports: Each assay used a separate piece of the same tissue.

The sequence was collected from a human donor with non-small cell lung cancer. The sample consisted of uninvolved lung tissue not adjacent to the tumor. V gene TRBV7-8 combines with J gene TRBJ2-1, with D possibly being TRBD2 (5 bases). The CDR3 is CASSLESESWAEVHEQFF. DNA of the CDR3: TGTGCCAGCAGCTTAGAATCCGAGTCTTGGGCGGAGGTGCATGAGCAGTTCTTC.